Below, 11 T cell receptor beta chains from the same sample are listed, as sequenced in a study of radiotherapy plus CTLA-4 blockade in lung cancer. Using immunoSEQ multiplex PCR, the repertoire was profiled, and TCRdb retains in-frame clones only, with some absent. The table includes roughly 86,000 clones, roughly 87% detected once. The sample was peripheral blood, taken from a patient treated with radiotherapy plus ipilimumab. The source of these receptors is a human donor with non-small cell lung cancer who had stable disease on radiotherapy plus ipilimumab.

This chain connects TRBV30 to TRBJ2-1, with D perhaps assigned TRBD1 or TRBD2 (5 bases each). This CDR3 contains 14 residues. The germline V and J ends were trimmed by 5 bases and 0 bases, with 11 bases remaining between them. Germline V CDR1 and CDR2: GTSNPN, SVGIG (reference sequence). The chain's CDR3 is CAWDRDGSYNEQFF. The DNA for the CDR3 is TGTGCCTGGGACCGGGACGGCTCCTACAATGAGCAGTTCTTC.

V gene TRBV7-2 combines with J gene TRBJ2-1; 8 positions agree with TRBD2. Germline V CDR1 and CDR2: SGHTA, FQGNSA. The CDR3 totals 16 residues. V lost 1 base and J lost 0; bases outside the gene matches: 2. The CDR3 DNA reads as TGTGCCAGCAGCTTAGAGCGGGGGATCTCCTACAATGAGCAGTTCTTC. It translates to CASSLERGISYNEQFF.

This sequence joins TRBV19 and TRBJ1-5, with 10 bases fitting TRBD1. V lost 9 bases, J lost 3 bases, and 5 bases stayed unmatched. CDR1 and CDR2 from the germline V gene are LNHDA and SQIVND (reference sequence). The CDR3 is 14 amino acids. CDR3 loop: CASQDRGNNQPQHF. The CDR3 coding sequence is TGTGCCAGCCAGGACAGGGGGAACAATCAGCCCCAGCATTTT.

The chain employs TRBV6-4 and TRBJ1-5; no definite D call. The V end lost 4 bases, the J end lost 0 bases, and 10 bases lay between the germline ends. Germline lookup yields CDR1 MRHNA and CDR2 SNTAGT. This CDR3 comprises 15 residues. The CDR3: CASSVEGGSNQPQHF. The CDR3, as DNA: TGTGCCAGCAGTGTGGAGGGTGGTAGCAATCAGCCCCAGCATTTT.

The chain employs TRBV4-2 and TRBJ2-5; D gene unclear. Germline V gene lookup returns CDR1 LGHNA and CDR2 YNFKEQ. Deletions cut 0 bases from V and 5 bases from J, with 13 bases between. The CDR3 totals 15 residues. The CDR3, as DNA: TGTGCCAGCAGCCAAGATCTTAGTGGATATGAGACCCAGTACTTC. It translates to CASSQDLSGYETQYF.

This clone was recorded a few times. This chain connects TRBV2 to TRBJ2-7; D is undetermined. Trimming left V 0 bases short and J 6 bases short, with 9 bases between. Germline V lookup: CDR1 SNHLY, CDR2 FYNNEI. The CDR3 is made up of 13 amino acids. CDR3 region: CASSEALPAEQYF. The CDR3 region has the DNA TGTGCCAGCAGTGAAGCGCTCCCGGCCGAGCAGTACTTC. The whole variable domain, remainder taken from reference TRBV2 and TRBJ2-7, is EPEVTQTPSHQVTQMGQEVILRCVPISNHLYFYWYRQILGQKVEFLVSFYNNEISEKSEIFDDQFSVERPDGSNFTLKIRSTKLEDSAMYFCASSEALPAEQYFGPGTRLTVT.

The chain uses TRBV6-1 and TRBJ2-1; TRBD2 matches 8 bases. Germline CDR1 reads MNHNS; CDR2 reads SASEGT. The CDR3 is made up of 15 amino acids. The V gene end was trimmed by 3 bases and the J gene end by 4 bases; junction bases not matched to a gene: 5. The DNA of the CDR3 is TGTGCCAGCAGTGAGGAGCGGGGGCCATACAATGAGCAGTTCTTC. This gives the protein CASSEERGPYNEQFF.

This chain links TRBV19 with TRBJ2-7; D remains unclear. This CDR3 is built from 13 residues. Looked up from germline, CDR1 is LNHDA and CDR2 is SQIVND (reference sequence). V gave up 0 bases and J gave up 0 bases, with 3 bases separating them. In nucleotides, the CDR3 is TGTGCCAGTAGTATAGACAACTCCTACGAGCAGTACTTC. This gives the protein CASSIDNSYEQYF.

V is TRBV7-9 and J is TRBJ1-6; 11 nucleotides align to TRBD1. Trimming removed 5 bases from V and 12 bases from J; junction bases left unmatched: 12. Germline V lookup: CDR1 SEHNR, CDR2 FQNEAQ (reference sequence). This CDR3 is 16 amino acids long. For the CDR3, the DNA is TGTGCCAGCAGCCCTATCGCCGGGACAGGGGGTTTACCCCTCCACTTT. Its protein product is CASSPIAGTGGLPLHF.

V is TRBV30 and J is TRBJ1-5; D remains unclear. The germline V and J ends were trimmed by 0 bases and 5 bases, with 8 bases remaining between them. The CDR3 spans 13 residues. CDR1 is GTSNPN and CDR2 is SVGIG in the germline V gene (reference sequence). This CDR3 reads CAWSVSVDQPQHF. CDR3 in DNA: TGTGCCTGGAGTGTTTCCGTCGATCAGCCCCAGCATTTT. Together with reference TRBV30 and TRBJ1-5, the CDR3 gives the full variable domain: SQTIHQWPATLVQPVGSPLSLECTVEGTSNPNLYWYRQAAGRGLQLLFYSVGIGQISSEVPQNLSASRPQDRQFILSSKKLLLSDSGFYLCAWSVSVDQPQHFGDGTRLSIL.

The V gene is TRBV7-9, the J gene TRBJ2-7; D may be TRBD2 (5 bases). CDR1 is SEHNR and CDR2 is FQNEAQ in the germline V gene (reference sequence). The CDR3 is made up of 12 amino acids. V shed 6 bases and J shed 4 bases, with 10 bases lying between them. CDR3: CASRHGGYEQYF. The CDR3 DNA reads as TGTGCCAGCAGACATGGAGGTTACGAGCAGTACTTC.